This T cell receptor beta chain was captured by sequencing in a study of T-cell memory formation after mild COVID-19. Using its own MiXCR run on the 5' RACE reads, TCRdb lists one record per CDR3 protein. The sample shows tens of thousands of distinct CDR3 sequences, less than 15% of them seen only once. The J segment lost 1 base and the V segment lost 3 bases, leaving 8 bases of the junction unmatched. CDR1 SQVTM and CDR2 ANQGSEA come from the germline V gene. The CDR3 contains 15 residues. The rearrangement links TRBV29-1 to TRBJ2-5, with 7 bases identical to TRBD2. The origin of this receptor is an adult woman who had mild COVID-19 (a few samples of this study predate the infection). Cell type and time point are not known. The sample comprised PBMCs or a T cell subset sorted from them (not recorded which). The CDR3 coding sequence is TGCAGCGTTGAGGAGGCAGGGAGGGTCCAAGAGACCCAGTACTTC. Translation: CSVEEAGRVQETQYF. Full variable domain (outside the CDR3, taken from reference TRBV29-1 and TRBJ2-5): SAVISQKPSRDICQRGTSLTIQCQVDSQVTMMFWYRQQPGQSLTLIATANQGSEATYESGFVIDKFPISRPNLTFSTLTVSNMSPEDSSIYLCSVEEAGRVQETQYFGPGTRLLVL.